Presented here are 10 T cell receptor beta chains from one specimen sequenced in a study of blood T cell repertoires in COVID-19. Produced via immunoSEQ multiplex PCR; TCRdb's table is partial and in-frame only. The sample consists of 200,000 to 250,000 clones, 70% to 90% of them appearing once. The material sequenced was peripheral blood. Receptors were obtained from a human donor in a cohort sampled during active COVID-19.

This clone was observed a single time. The chain carries TRBV2 and TRBJ2-7, with D tentatively TRBD1 (5 bases). V lost 2 bases and J lost 6, with 29 bases in between. The CDR3 contains 19 residues. Germline assignment: CDR1 SNHLY and CDR2 FYNNEI. CDR3 sequence (DNA): TGTGCCAGCAGTGAAATGGTCATGTTGTCAGGACAAAGGATGTCCGAGCAGTACTTC. Protein: CASSEMVMLSGQRMSEQYF.

The V and J genes are TRBV7-9 and TRBJ2-5; D not certain. Germline V gene data show CDR1 as SEHNR and CDR2 as FQNEAQ (reference sequence). Trimming pared 1 base from V and 4 bases from J, leaving 4 bases between. CDR3 length equals 12 residues. Written as DNA, the CDR3 is TGTGCCAGCAGCTTAGAGAGAGAGACCCAGTACTTC. It is translated as CASSLERETQYF. Combining the CDR3 with reference TRBV7-9 and TRBJ2-5 gives the whole variable domain DTGVSQNPRHKITKRGQNVTFRCDPISEHNRLYWYRQTLGQGPEFLTYFQNEAQLEKSRLLSDRFSAERPKGSFSTLEIQRTEQGDSAMYLCASSLERETQYFGPGTRLLVL.

V is TRBV20-1 and J is TRBJ2-3; the match to TRBD2 covers 7 bases. The CDR3 covers 14 residues. V shed 3 bases and J 2 bases; nucleotides not matched to a gene: 5. The germline gives CDR1 DFQATT, CDR2 SNEGSKA (reference sequence). The DNA of the CDR3 is TGCAGTGCTAGTCTAGCGGTTTACACAGATACGCAGTATTTT. This translates into CSASLAVYTDTQYF.

V gene TRBV19 combines with J gene TRBJ2-1; 8 positions agree with TRBD1. The CDR3 runs 19 residues. Germline-derived CDR1 and CDR2 are LNHDA and SQIVND (reference sequence). J lost 2 bases, V lost 0 bases, and 12 bases had no gene match. The CDR3, as DNA: TGTGCCAGTAGTATAGATCTGGGGGCCCAGGGGGCGGCCTACAATGAGCAGTTCTTC. It translates to CASSIDLGAQGAAYNEQFF.

The gene calls are TRBV6-4 and TRBJ2-3; possible D gene TRBD2, 6 bases. The CDR3 spans 16 residues. Germline V gene lookup returns CDR1 MRHNA and CDR2 SNTAGT. Deletions cut 5 bases from V and 1 base from J, with 16 bases between. The CDR3 DNA sequence: TGTGCCAGCAGTCCTCTTGAGGGCGGGGGCACAGATACGCAGTATTTT. This translates into CASSPLEGGGTDTQYF.

This clone came up a few times. The J gene is TRBJ2-1, the V gene TRBV3-1 (or the pseudogene TRBV3-2); 9 bases agree with TRBD1. After removal of 3 bases from V and 6 bases from J, the junction contained 6 bases not matched to a gene. Germline V gene data show CDR1 as LGHDT and CDR2 as YNNKEL (reference sequence). The CDR3 consists of 15 residues. The CDR3 nucleotides read TGTGCCAGCAGCCACGGACAGGGGAGCACCAATGAGCAGTTCTTC. Translated: CASSHGQGSTNEQFF.

This clone has only one observation. V usage is TRBV5-1 and J usage is TRBJ2-6; D call uncertain. Germline V gene lookup returns CDR1 SGHRS and CDR2 YFSETQ. V lost 0 bases to trimming and J lost 4 bases, with 11 bases between them. This CDR3 region has 16 residues. The CDR3 DNA is TGCGCCAGCAGCTTGGAAGTAGTGCGGGGGGCCAACGTCCTGACTTTC. It translates to CASSLEVVRGANVLTF.

This clone was seen a single time. The genes are TRBV5-1 and TRBJ2-1; D is undetermined. Germline V lookup: CDR1 SGHRS, CDR2 YFSETQ. This CDR3 is 14 amino acids long. The V end was cut by 4 bases, the J end by 0 bases, with 8 bases between. The CDR3 is CASSPPSSYNEQFF. The CDR3 DNA follows: TGCGCCAGCAGCCCTCCTAGCTCCTACAATGAGCAGTTCTTC.

The chain recombines TRBV2 with TRBJ1-3, with a possible D match to TRBD1 (5 bases). The CDR3 runs 14 residues. V shed 5 bases and J shed 3 bases, with 11 bases lying between them. The germline V gene has CDR1 SNHLY and CDR2 FYNNEI. CDR3 residues: CASSYRIGGNTIYF. For the CDR3, the DNA is TGTGCCAGCAGTTACAGGATCGGTGGAAACACCATATATTTT.

This rearrangement joins TRBV28 to TRBJ1-1; D is uncertain. Germline V gives CDR1 MDHEN, CDR2 SYDVKM. This CDR3 is 14 amino acids long. V lost 5 bases, J lost 1 base, and 11 bases lay in between. The CDR3: CASSPLPGNTEAFF. The CDR3 DNA reads as TGTGCCAGCAGTCCCCTCCCAGGGAACACTGAAGCTTTCTTT.